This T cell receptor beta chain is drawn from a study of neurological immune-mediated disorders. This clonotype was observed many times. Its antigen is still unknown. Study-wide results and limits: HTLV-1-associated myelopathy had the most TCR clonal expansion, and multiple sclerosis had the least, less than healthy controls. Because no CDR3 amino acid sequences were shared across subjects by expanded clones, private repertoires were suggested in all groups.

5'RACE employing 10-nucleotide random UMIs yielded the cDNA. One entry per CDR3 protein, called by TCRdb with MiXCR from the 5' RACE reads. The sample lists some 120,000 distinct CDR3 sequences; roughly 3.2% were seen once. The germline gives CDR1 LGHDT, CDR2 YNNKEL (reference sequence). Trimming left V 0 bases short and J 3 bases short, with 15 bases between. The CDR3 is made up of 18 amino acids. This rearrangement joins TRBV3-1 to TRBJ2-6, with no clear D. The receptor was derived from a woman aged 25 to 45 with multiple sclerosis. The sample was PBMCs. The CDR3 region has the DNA TGTGCCAGCAGCCAAGATGACCCAGTGTATTTTGGGGCCAACGTCCTGACTTTC. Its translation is CASSQDDPVYFGANVLTF.